The 8 T cell receptor beta chains given below trace back to one sample, sequenced in a study of T cells in localized non-small cell lung cancer (TCRdb year 2020). Receptor amplification or capture employed the immunoSEQ multiplex PCR assay. TCRdb mirrors the immuneACCESS table, restricted to in-frame sequences. Some clones are absent from its copies; in checked studies, under half trace to an unresolved V gene, and the reason for the others is unknown. In all, the sample holds under 3,000 clones, and 25% to 35% of those were seen once. About 12% of the sample rests with the top ten. The sequences come from lung tumor tissue, collected before any cancer treatment. Receptors were obtained from a man aged 18-55 years with stage I lung adenocarcinoma.

This clone was recorded a few times. The genes are TRBV16 and TRBJ1-6; D remains unclear. V lost 0 bases and J lost 5, with 8 bases in between. The CDR3 extends over 15 amino acids. The germline CDR1 and CDR2 sequences are KGHSY and FQNENV. CDR3 protein: CASSQSGLDNSPLHF. CDR3 nucleotides: TGTGCCAGCAGCCAATCAGGACTGGATAATTCACCCCTCCACTTT.

Turning to this clone: The DNA contains a base that is ambiguous or unread; its residue becomes X. V usage is TRBV28 and J usage is TRBJ1-2; tentatively, D is TRBD1 (5 bases). Germline assignment: CDR1 MDHEN and CDR2 SYDVKM. Trimming removed 6 bases from V and 8 bases from J, with 16 bases in between. The CDR3 has 13 residues. This CDR3 reads CASXLGGGWGYTF. DNA for the CDR3: TGTGCCAGCAGKCTCGGCGGGGGGTGGGGCTACACCTTC.

V gene TRBV11-3 combines with J gene TRBJ2-1; D perhaps matches TRBD1 (5 bases). Trimming stripped 5 bases from V and 2 bases from J, with 13 bases between. This CDR3 is 15 amino acids long. Germline CDR1 SGHNT, CDR2 YENEEA. The CDR3 region has the DNA TGTGCCAGCAGCCAGACAGTTTACCCCTACAATGAGCAGTTCTTC. Translating gives CASSQTVYPYNEQFF.

This clone has only a few counts. This chain connects TRBV19 to TRBJ1-3; TRBD1 might be the D (5 bases). Per the germline V gene, CDR1 is LNHDA and CDR2 is SQIVND (reference sequence). CDR3 length equals 14 residues. V lost 5 bases and J 3 bases, leaving 11 bases between the germline ends. CDR3 amino acids: CASSRGDGGNTIYF. The CDR3 bases are TGTGCCAGTAGTCGAGGGGACGGTGGAAACACCATATATTTT.

The rearrangement joins TRBV19 to TRBJ1-1; 7 bases match TRBD1. Germline-derived CDR1 and CDR2 are LNHDA and SQIVND (reference sequence). The CDR3 has 13 amino acids. Unmatched junction bases numbered 2, after V lost 6 bases and J lost 1 base. The CDR3: CASRRDRNTEAFF. CDR3 nucleotides: TGTGCCAGTAGAAGGGACAGGAACACTGAAGCTTTCTTT.

This clone has only a few counts. This chain joins TRBV18 and TRBJ1-1; tentatively, D is TRBD1 (5 bases). The CDR3 is 16 residues long. The germline V and J ends were trimmed by 0 bases and 2 bases, with 13 bases remaining between them. Germline assignment: CDR1 KGHSH and CDR2 LQKENI. The CDR3 bases are TGTGCCAGCTCACCACCGGCAGGGATGGAAAACACTGAAGCTTTCTTT. Its protein product is CASSPPAGMENTEAFF. Complete variable domain (other parts from reference TRBV18 and TRBJ1-1): NAGVMQNPRHLVRRRGQEARLRCSPMKGHSHVYWYRQLPEEGLKFMVYLQKENIIDESGMPKERFSAEFPKEGPSILRIQQVVRGDSAAYFCASSPPAGMENTEAFFGQGTRLTVV.

The chain joins TRBV12-2 to TRBJ1-1. TRBV12-2 is marked as a pseudogene. The length of the CDR3 is 16 residues. As DNA, the CDR3 is TGTGCAAGTCGCTTAGGAGGGATTGGGAAGAACACTGAAGCTTTCTTT. It translates to CASRLGGIGKNTEAFF.

This chain links TRBV18 with TRBJ2-5; D is unresolved. The germline V gene has CDR1 KGHSH and CDR2 LQKENI. Deletions cut 6 bases from V and 5 bases from J, with 10 bases between. The CDR3 runs to 12 residues. DNA of the CDR3: TGTGCCAGCTCCCCGCAAGGGGAGACCCAGTACTTC. Encoded protein: CASSPQGETQYF.